A single T cell receptor (beta chain) is shown here with its context. These data originate in a study of blood T cell repertoires in COVID-19. Study background: The samples span acute and convalescent COVID-19 from the United States, Italy and Spain. PBMCs, B-cell-depleted T cells, or T cells provided the cDNA or gDNA that made up the material.

Clones were read by immunoSEQ multiplex PCR, and TCRdb kept only the in-frame ones, dropping some. The data show tens of thousands of clones, with 80% seen just once and 12% held by the top ten. This clonotype was obtained from a human donor in a cohort sampled during active COVID-19. The specimen sequenced was peripheral blood.

CDR3 protein: CASSPPSGRAQSSYEQYV. The CDR3 region has the DNA TGTGCCAGCAGCCCCCCTAGCGGGAGGGCCCAAAGCTCCTACGAGCAGTACGTC. The chain joins TRBV3-1 (or the pseudogene TRBV3-2) to TRBJ2-7; 12 nucleotides match TRBD2. V lost 4 bases to trimming and J lost 0 bases; unmatched junction nucleotides: 10. The CDR3 has 18 amino acids. CDR1 is LGHDT, CDR2 YNNKEL, per germline (reference sequence).